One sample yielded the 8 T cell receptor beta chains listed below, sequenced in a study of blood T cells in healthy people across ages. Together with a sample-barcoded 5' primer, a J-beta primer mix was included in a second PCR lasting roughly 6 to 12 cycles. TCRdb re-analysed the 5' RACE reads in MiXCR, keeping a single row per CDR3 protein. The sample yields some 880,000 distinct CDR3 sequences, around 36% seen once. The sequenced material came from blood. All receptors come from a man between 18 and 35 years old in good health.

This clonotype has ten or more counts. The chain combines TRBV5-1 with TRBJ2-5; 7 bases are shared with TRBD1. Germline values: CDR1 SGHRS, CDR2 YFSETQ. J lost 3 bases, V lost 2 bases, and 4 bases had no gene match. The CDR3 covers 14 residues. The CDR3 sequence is CASSLGTAEETQYF. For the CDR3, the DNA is TGCGCCAGCAGCTTAGGGACAGCAGAAGAGACCCAGTACTTC.

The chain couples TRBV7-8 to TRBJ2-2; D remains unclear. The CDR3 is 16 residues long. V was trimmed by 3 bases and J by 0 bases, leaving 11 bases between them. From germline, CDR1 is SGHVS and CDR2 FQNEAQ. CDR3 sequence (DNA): TGTGCCAGCAGCTTTGGCTTTGGGGCGAACACCGGGGAGCTGTTTTTT. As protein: CASSFGFGANTGELFF.

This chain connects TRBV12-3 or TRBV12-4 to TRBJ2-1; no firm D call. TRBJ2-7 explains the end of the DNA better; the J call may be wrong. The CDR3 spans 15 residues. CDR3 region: CASSLSPLGYNEQYF. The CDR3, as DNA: TGTGCCAGCAGTTTGTCACCCCTCGGGTACAATGAGCAGTACTTC.

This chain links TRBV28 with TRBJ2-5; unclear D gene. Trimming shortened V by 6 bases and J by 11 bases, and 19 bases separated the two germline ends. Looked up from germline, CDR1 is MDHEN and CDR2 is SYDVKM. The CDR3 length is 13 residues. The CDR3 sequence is CASRYFGKNEQYF. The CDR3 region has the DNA TGTGCCAGCAGATATTTTGGGAAGAATGAGCAGTACTTC. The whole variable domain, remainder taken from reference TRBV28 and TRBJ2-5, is DVKVTQSSRYLVKRTGEKVFLECVQDMDHENMFWYRQDPGLGLRLIYFSYDVKMKEKGDIPEGYSVSREKKERFSLILESASTNQTSMYLCASRYFGKNEQYFGPGTRLLVL.

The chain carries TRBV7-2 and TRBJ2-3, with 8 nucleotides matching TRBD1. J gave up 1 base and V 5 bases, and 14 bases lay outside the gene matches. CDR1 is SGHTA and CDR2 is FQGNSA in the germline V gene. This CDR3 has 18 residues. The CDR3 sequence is CASSPTATGAIRTDTQYF. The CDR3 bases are TGTGCCAGCAGCCCGACCGCGACAGGGGCAATTCGCACAGATACGCAGTATTTT.

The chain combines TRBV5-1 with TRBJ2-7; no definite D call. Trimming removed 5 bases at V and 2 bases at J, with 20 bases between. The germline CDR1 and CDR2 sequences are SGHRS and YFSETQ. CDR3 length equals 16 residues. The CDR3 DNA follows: TGCGCCAGCAGAACCGCCCCAACAACCTGGGCCTACGAGCAGTACTTC. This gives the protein CASRTAPTTWAYEQYF.

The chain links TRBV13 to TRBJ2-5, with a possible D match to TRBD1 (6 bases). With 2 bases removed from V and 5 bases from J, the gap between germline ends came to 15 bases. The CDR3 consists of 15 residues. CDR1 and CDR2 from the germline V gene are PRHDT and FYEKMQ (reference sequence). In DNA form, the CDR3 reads TGTGCCAGCAGCTTAAGGACAGTTCATGCGGAGACCCAGTACTTC. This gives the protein CASSLRTVHAETQYF.

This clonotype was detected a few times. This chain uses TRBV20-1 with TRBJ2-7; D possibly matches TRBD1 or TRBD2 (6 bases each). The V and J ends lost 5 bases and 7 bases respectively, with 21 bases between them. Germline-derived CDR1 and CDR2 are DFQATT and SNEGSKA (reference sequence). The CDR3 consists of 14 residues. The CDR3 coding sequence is TGCAGTGCTCGAATTATGGGGGGCAACTGGGAGCAGTACTTC. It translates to CSARIMGGNWEQYF.